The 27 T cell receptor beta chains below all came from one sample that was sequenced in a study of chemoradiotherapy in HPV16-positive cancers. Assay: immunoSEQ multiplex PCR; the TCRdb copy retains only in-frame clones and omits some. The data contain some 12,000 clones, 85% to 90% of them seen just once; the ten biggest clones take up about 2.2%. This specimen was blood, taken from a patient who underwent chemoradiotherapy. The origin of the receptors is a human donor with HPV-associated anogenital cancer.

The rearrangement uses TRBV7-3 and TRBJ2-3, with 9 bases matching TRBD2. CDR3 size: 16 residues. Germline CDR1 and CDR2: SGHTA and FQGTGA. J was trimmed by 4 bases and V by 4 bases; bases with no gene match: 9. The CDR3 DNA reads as TGTGCCAGCAGCTCCTCCGGGCGGGGGGGTGCAGATACGCAGTATTTT. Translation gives CASSSSGRGGADTQYF.

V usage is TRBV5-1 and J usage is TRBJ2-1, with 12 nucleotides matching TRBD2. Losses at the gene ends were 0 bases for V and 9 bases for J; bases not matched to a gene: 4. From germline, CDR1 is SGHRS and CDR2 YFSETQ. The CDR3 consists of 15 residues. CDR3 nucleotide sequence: TGCGCCAGCAGCTTGGGACTAGCGGGGGTGGGTGAGCAGTTCTTC. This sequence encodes CASSLGLAGVGEQFF. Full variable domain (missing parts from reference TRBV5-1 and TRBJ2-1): KAGVTQTPRYLIKTRGQQVTLSCSPISGHRSVSWYQQTPGQGLQFLFEYFSETQRNKGNFPGRFSGRQFSNSRSEMNVSTLELGDSALYLCASSLGLAGVGEQFFGPGTRLTVL.

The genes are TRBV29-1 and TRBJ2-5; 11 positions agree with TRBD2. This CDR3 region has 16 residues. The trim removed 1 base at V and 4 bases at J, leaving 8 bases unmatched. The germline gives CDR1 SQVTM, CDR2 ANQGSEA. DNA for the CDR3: TGCAGCGTTGAAGGGGGTAGCGGGGGGGCCTTAGAGACCCAGTACTTC. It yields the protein CSVEGGSGGALETQYF.

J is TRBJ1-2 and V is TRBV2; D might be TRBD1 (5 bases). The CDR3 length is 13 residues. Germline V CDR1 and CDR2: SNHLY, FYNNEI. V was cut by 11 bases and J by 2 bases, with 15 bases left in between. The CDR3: CAWTGGYNYGYTF. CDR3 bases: TGTGCCTGGACTGGGGGGTACAACTATGGCTACACCTTC.

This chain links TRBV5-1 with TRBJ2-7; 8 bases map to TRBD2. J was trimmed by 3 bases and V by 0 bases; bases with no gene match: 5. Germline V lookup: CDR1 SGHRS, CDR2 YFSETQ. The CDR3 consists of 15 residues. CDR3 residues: CASSLGTSSYYEQYF. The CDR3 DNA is TGCGCCAGCAGCTTGGGGACTAGCTCCTACTACGAGCAGTACTTC.

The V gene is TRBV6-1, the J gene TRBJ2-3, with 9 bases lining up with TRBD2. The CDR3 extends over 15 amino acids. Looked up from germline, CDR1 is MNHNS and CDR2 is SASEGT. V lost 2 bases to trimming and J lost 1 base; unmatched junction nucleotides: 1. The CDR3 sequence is CASSEIAGGTDTQYF. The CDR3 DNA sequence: TGTGCCAGCAGTGAAATAGCGGGGGGCACAGATACGCAGTATTTT.

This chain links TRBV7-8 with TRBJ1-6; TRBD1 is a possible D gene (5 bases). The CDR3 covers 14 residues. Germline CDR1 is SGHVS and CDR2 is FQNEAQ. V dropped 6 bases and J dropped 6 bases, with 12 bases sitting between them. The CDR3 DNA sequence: TGTGCCAGCAGTTTACCGGGGCTTAATTCACCCCTCCACTTT. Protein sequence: CASSLPGLNSPLHF.

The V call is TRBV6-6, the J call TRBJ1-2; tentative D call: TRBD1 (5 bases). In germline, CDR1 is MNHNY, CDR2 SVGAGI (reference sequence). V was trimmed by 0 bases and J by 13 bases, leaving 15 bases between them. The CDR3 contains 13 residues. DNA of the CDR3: TGTGCCAGCAGTTACTCACCGGGACGCGGCATCACCTTC. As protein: CASSYSPGRGITF.

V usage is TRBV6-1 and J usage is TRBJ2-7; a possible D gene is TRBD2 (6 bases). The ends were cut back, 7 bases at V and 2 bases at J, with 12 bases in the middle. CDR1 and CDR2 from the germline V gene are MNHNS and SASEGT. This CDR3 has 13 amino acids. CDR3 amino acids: CASTRDWAYEQYF. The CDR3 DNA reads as TGTGCCAGCACTAGGGACTGGGCCTACGAGCAGTACTTC.

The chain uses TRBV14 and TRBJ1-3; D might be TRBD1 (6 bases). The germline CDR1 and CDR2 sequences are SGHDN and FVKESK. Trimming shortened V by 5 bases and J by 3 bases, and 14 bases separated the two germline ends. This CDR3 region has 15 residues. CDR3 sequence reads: CASSSNRASGNTIYF. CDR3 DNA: TGTGCCAGCAGCTCGAACAGGGCGAGTGGAAACACCATATATTTT.

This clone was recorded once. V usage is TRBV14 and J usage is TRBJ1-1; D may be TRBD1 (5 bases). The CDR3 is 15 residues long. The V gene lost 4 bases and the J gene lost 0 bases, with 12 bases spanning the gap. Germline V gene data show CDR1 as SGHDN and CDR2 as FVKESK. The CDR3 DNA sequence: TGTGCCAGCAGCCGACAGAGGCATATGAACACTGAAGCTTTCTTT. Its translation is CASSRQRHMNTEAFF.

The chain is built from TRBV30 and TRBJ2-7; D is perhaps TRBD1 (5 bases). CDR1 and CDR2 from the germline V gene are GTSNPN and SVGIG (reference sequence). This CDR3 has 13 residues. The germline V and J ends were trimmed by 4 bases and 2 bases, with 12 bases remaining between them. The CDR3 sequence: CAWNPTETYEQYF. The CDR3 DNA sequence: TGTGCCTGGAATCCGACAGAAACCTACGAGCAGTACTTC.

As DNA, the CDR3 is TGTGCCAGTAGTCCTAGGTGGGGACAGGGGGCCCAGCATTTT. The encoded protein is CASSPRWGQGAQHF. The chain has TRBV19 and TRBJ1-5; 11 bases line up with TRBD1. Germline V lookup: CDR1 LNHDA, CDR2 SQIVND (reference sequence). V was pared by 5 bases and J by 11 bases, with 8 bases of the junction left unmatched. CDR3 size: 14 residues.

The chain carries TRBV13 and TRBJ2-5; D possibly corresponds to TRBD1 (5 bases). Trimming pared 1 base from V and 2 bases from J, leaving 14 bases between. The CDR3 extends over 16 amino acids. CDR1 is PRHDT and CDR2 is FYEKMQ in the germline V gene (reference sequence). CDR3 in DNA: TGTGCCAGCAGCTTAGACCGTTCAGACAGTCAAGAGACCCAGTACTTC. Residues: CASSLDRSDSQETQYF. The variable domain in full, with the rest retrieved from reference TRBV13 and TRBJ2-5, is AAGVIQSPRHLIKEKRETATLKCYPIPRHDTVYWYQQGPGQDPQFLISFYEKMQSDKGSIPDRFSAQQFSDYHSELNMSSLELGDSALYFCASSLDRSDSQETQYFGPGTRLLVL.

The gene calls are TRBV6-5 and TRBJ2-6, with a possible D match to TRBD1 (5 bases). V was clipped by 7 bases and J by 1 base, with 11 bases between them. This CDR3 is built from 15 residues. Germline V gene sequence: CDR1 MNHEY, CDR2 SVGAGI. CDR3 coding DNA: TGTGCCAGCATCCAAAGGGGTTCTGGGGCCAACGTCCTGACTTTC. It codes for CASIQRGSGANVLTF.

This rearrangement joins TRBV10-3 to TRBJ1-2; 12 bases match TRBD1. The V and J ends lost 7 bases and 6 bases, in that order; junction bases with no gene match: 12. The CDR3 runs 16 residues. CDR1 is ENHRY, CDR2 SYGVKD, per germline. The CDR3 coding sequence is TGTGCCATCACTTCAACGGAAGGGACAGGGGGCAATGGCTACACCTTC. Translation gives CAITSTEGTGGNGYTF.

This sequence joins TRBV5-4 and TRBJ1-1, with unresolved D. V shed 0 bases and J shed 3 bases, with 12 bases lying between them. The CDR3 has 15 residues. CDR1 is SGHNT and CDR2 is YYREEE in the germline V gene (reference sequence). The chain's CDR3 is CASSLAPSSDTEAFF. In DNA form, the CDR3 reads TGTGCCAGCAGCTTGGCCCCGTCGAGCGACACTGAAGCTTTCTTT.

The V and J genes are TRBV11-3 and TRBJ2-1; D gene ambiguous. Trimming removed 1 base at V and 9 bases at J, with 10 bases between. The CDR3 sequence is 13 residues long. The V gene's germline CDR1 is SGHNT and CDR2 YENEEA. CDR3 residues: CASSLGTQSEQFF. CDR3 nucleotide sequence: TGTGCCAGCAGCTTAGGTACTCAGTCTGAGCAGTTCTTC.

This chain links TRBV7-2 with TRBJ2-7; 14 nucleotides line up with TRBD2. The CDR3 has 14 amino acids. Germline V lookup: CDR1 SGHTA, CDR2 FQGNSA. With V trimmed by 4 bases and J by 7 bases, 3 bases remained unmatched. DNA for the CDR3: TGTGCCAGCAGCTCTCGGACTAGCGGGGGGGAGCAGTACTTC. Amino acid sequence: CASSSRTSGGEQYF.

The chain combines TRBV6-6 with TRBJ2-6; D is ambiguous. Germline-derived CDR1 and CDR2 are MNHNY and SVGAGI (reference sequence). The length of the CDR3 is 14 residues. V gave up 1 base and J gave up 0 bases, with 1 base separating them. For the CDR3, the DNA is TGTGCCAGCAGTTACTTCTCTGGGGCCAACGTCCTGACTTTC. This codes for CASSYFSGANVLTF.

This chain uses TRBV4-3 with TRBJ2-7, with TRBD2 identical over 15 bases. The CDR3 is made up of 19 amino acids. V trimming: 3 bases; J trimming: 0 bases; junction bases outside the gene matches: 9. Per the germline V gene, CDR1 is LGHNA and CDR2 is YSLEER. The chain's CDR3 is CASSHWTSGGATSSYEQYF. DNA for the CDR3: TGCGCCAGCAGCCATTGGACTAGCGGGGGGGCCACGAGCTCCTACGAGCAGTACTTC.

CDR3 nucleotides: TGCGCCAGCAGCTATTATGGGGGGGAAGAGACCCAGTACTTC. Its protein is CASSYYGGEETQYF. This rearrangement joins TRBV5-1 to TRBJ2-5; TRBD2 matches 7 bases. The germline V gene encodes CDR1 SGHRS and CDR2 YFSETQ. V dropped 3 bases and J dropped 3; count of bases not matched to a gene: 5. CDR3 length equals 14 residues.

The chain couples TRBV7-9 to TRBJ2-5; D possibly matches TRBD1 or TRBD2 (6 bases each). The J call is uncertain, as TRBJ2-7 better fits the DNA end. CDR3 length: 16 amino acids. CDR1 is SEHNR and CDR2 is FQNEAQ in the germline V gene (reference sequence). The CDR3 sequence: CASSLAGGRGSYEQYF. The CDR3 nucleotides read TGTGCCAGCAGCTTAGCGGGGGGCAGGGGCTCCTACGAGCAGTACTTC.

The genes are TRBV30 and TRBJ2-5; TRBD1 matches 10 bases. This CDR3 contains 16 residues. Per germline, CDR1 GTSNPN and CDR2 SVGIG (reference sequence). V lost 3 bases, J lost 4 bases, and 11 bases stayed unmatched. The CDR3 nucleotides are TGTGCCTGGAGGGGATTAGACAGGGGGCACAGAGAGACCCAGTACTTC. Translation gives CAWRGLDRGHRETQYF.

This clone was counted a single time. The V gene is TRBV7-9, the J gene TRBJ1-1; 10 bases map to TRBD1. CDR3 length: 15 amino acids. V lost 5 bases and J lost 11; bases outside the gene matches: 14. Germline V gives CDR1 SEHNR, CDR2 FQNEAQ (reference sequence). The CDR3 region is CASSPAGTGAVRAFF. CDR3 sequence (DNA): TGTGCCAGCAGCCCCGCCGGGACAGGGGCAGTGAGGGCTTTCTTT.

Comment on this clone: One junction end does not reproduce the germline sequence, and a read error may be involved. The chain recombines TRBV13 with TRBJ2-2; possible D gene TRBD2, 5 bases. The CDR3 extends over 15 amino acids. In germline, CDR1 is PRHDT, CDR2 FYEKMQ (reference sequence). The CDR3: CASDFARTNTGKLFF. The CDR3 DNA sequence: TGTGCCAGCGATTTTGCCCGAACGAACACCGGGAAGCTGTTTTTT.

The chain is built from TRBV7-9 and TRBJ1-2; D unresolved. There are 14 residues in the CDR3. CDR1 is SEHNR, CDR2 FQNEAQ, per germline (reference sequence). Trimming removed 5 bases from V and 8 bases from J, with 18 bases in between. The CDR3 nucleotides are TGTGCCAGCAGCCAGATGGGCAGCGCTTACGGCTACACCTTC. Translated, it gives CASSQMGSAYGYTF.